The source of this T cell receptor (beta chain) is a study of early stage breast cancer tumors. The wider study: Most invasive tumors, about 80% of the 16, were ER+/PR+/HER2-.

V was clipped by 4 bases and J by 3 bases; unmatched bases: 4. The CDR3 runs 16 residues. The germline gives CDR1 MNHEY, CDR2 SMNVEV (reference sequence). Regarding this clone: Antigen unknown.

Broader study findings: Compared with adjacent normal breast tissue, tumors showed 2 to 3-fold greater T cell density and higher clonality. In about 85% of the 16 patients, blood comparison separated tumor from normal breast.

Profiled with immunoSEQ multiplex PCR; TCRdb holds only in-frame clones, not every one. The sample holds fewer than 30,000 clones, roughly 50% seen once. This sequence originates from a person in their fifties or sixties with breast cancer. V is TRBV27 and J is TRBJ2-3, with TRBD2 matching over 13 bases. Sequencing was performed on breast tumor tissue. The CDR3 region is CASSSPGLAGTDTQYF. CDR3 nucleotides: TGTGCCAGCAGTTCCCCGGGACTAGCGGGGACAGATACGCAGTATTTT.